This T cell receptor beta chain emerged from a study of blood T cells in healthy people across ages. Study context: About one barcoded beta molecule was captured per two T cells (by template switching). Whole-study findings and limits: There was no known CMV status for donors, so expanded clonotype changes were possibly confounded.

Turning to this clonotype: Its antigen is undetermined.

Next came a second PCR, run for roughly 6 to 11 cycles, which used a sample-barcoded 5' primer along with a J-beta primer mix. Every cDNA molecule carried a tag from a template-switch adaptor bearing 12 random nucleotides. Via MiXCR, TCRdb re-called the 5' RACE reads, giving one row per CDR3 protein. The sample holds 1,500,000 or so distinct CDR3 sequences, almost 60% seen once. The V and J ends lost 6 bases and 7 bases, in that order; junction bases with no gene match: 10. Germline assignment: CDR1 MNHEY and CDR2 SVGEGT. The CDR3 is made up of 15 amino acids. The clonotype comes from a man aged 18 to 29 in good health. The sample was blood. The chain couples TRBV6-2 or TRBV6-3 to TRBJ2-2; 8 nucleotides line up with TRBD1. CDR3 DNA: TGTGCCAGCAGCGACCGGACAGGGAGTAACGGGGAGCTGTTTTTT. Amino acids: CASSDRTGSNGELFF.